The 14 T cell receptor beta chains reported below all come from one sample, sequenced in a study of blood T cell repertoires in COVID-19. The table came from immunoSEQ multiplex PCR; TCRdb's copy has only in-frame clones and leaves some out. The sample lists a few hundred thousand clones, 80% to 90% seen once, with approximately 3.5% in the top ten. Sequenced input: PBMCs or T cells enriched from blood (not recorded which). Every receptor here comes from a woman between 18 and 30 years old in a cohort exposed to, infected with or recovered from COVID-19 (not recorded which).

The chain joins TRBV7-2 to TRBJ2-2; the match to TRBD2 covers 7 bases. Germline CDR1 SGHTA, CDR2 FQGNSA. V shed 5 bases, J shed 5 bases, and the junction held 11 bases outside the gene matches. The length of the CDR3 is 16 residues. In DNA form, the CDR3 reads TGTGCCAGCAGCGCTCCCCGGGCGGGGGTTACCGGGGAGCTGTTTTTT. As protein: CASSAPRAGVTGELFF.

The genes are TRBV27 and TRBJ2-2; the D gene is possibly TRBD2 (6 bases). Germline V gene lookup returns CDR1 MNHEY and CDR2 SMNVEV (reference sequence). The V gene lost 6 bases and the J gene lost 0 bases, with 14 bases spanning the gap. The CDR3 runs 16 residues. CDR3: CASSPVGGANTGELFF. CDR3 in DNA: TGTGCCAGCAGCCCGGTAGGCGGGGCGAACACCGGGGAGCTGTTTTTT.

CDR3 sequence (DNA): TGTGCCAGTAGTATCAGTTTGCCGGAGATAGAGCCCCAGCATTTT. It yields the protein CASSISLPEIEPQHF. The gene calls are TRBV19 and TRBJ1-5; D ambiguous. This CDR3 spans 15 amino acids. Germline-derived CDR1 and CDR2 are LNHDA and SQIVND (reference sequence). The ends were cut back, 3 bases at V and 8 bases at J, with 17 bases in the middle.

The genes are TRBV2 and TRBJ1-5; D is ambiguous. V was clipped by 7 bases and J by 0 bases, with 13 bases between them. The germline V gene encodes CDR1 SNHLY and CDR2 FYNNEI. The CDR3 runs to 15 residues. CDR3 region: CASTLLGYSNQPQHF. Written as DNA, the CDR3 is TGTGCCAGCACTCTCCTCGGGTATAGCAATCAGCCCCAGCATTTT.

The chain combines TRBV6-1 with TRBJ1-2; D might be TRBD1 (5 bases). Trimming removed 1 base from V and 4 bases from J, with 10 bases in between. This CDR3 has 14 residues. Germline CDR1 reads MNHNS; CDR2 reads SASEGT. The CDR3 reads CASSEGGQIYGYTF. Here the CDR3 DNA reads TGTGCCAGCAGTGAAGGCGGACAAATCTATGGCTACACCTTC.

This clone has just a few counts. The V call is TRBV10-3, the J call TRBJ1-2; 9 positions match TRBD1. The CDR3 sequence is 16 residues long. CDR1 ENHRY and CDR2 SYGVKD come from the germline V gene. With V trimmed by 3 bases and J by 4 bases, 9 bases remained unmatched. CDR3 protein: CAISDSQGARVYGYTF. Written as DNA, the CDR3 is TGTGCCATCAGTGACTCACAGGGGGCGCGGGTCTATGGCTACACCTTC.

The DNA of the CDR3 is TGTGCCAGCAGCCCCCGAGGACTAGCGGGGTCAGATACGCAGTATTTT. Translated, it gives CASSPRGLAGSDTQYF. This sequence joins TRBV3-1 (or the pseudogene TRBV3-2) and TRBJ2-3, with 12 bases aligning to TRBD2. Germline V gives CDR1 LGHDT, CDR2 YNNKEL (reference sequence). CDR3 length: 16 residues. V lost 4 bases, J lost 4 bases, and 6 bases stayed unmatched.

This clone was detected only once. The V gene is TRBV19, the J gene TRBJ1-5; D uncertain. Germline CDR1 LNHDA, CDR2 SQIVND (reference sequence). Trimming took 8 bases from V and 2 from J, leaving 16 bases between them. This CDR3 is 15 amino acids long. The CDR3 DNA follows: TGTGCCAGTGACCTCAACGGGGAAGGCAATCAGCCCCAGCATTTT. Amino acid sequence: CASDLNGEGNQPQHF. The full variable domain, rest sourced from reference TRBV19 and TRBJ1-5, is DGGITQSPKYLFRKEGQNVTLSCEQNLNHDAMYWYRQDPGQGLRLIYYSQIVNDFQKGDIAEGYSVSREKKESFPLTVTSAQKNPTAFYLCASDLNGEGNQPQHFGDGTRLSIL.

The chain joins TRBV19 to TRBJ1-5, with unresolved D. The CDR3 has 12 amino acids. Germline V gives CDR1 LNHDA, CDR2 SQIVND (reference sequence). Trimming left V 9 bases short and J 5 bases short, with 11 bases between. The CDR3 nucleotides read TGTGCCAGCAAGGCGGGAGATCAGCCCCAGCATTTT. Translating gives CASKAGDQPQHF.

A few counts support this clone. The rearrangement joins TRBV7-8 to TRBJ2-1; D might be TRBD1 (6 bases). This CDR3 spans 14 amino acids. CDR1 SGHVS and CDR2 FQNEAQ come from the germline V gene. V lost 5 bases and J 4 bases, leaving 12 bases between the germline ends. CDR3 nucleotide sequence: TGTGCCAGCAGCCAGTTTCAGGGGTACAATGAGCAGTTCTTC. Protein: CASSQFQGYNEQFF.

V is TRBV7-3 and J is TRBJ2-7, with 7 nucleotides matching TRBD2. The CDR3 loop spans 15 amino acids. The germline CDR1 and CDR2 sequences are SGHTA and FQGTGA. V was clipped by 1 base and J by 2 bases; unmatched bases: 5. The CDR3 loop is CASSLMASGAYEQYF. In nucleotides, the CDR3 is TGTGCCAGCAGCTTAATGGCTAGCGGTGCCTACGAGCAGTACTTC.

The rearrangement links TRBV2 to TRBJ1-1; tentative D call: TRBD1 (6 bases). The CDR3 totals 17 residues. Trimming shortened V by 4 bases and J by 4 bases, and 22 bases separated the two germline ends. Germline V gene data show CDR1 as SNHLY and CDR2 as FYNNEI. The CDR3 here is CASSVGGEGKFATEAFF. CDR3 nucleotides: TGTGCCAGCAGTGTAGGGGGAGAGGGCAAGTTTGCCACTGAAGCTTTCTTT.

V usage is TRBV3-1 (or the pseudogene TRBV3-2) and J usage is TRBJ1-1; weak D call: TRBD1 (6 bases). Germline V gene sequence: CDR1 LGHDT, CDR2 YNNKEL (reference sequence). This CDR3 contains 14 residues. Trimming pared 4 bases from V and 1 base from J, leaving 10 bases between. CDR3 bases: TGTGCCAGCAGCCCAGGGGTGGCGAACACTGAAGCTTTCTTT. Translation gives CASSPGVANTEAFF.

The genes are TRBV21-1 and TRBJ1-5; the D call of TRBD1 is as the table states it, not checked on the DNA. TRBV21-1 has pseudogene status. The CDR3 contains 11 residues. Written as DNA, the CDR3 is TGTGCCAGCAGCAAAGTCAGGGCAGGGAATTTT. It yields the protein CASSKVRAGNF.